This T cell receptor (beta chain) was sequenced during a study of shared clonotypes between healthy human individuals. At the level of the study: Each donor had three CD4 naive, three CD4 memory, two CD8 naive and one CD8 memory plate. Overall study findings and caveats: Roughly 5% of naive CD4 clonotypes were common to a handful of donors.

V dropped 8 bases and J dropped 2 bases, with 15 bases sitting between them. CDR1 is SQVTM, CDR2 ANQGSEA, per germline. CDR3 size: 13 residues. Assay execution took place at the deep level. TCRdb's copy holds only in-frame clones and misses some; the assay was immunoSEQ multiplex PCR. Among millions of clones listed, just over 90% were seen once. The split of CD4+ cells yielded CD45RA+ naive and CD45RA-negative memory subsets. To note about this clone: The antigen remains undetermined.

This chain uses TRBV29-1 with TRBJ1-1, with D unresolved. The TCR comes from a man aged 18 to 29 in good health. Some clones in this sample may be carry-over from other donors' samples. Sequencing used naive CD4+ T cells from PBMCs. Subset specified: CD45RA+ positively selected. DNA of the CDR3: TGCAGCCCTTCCCGGCAGATAAACACTGAAGCTTTCTTT. Translating gives CSPSRQINTEAFF.